The rows below give T cell receptor beta chains drawn from one sample of a study of blood T cell repertoires in COVID-19. Measured with immunoSEQ multiplex PCR; TCRdb has only the in-frame clones, and not every one. The sample holds around 280,000 clones, 87% seen once. The sequenced sample was peripheral blood. The receptors shown here come from a woman aged 50 to 65 who had recovered from COVID-19. CDR3s include the opening cysteine and the closing phenylalanine or tryptophan. The order of the fields is J gene, V gene, clone size, D gene, CDR3 protein, CDR3 DNA. D genes are given only for firm matches. The size of a clone is reported for some rows only, either as once, few or many, or as a class for expanded clones.

>TRBJ1-4|TRBV5-4|NA|TRBD1
CASSPETGRNEKLFF
TGTGCCAGCAGCCCGGAGACAGGGCGTAATGAAAAACTGTTTTTT
>TRBJ2-4|TRBV11-2|once|NA
CASSLPGADIQYF
TGTGCCAGCAGCTTACCAGGGGCGGACATTCAGTACTTC
>TRBJ2-7|TRBV6-6|NA|TRBD1
CASSYPTGGRGEQYF
TGTGCCAGCAGTTACCCGACAGGGGGCCGGGGCGAGCAGTACTTC
>TRBJ2-1|TRBV27|NA|TRBD2
CASRLSGWGEQFF
TGTGCCAGCAGGCTTAGCGGGTGGGGTGAGCAGTTCTTC
>TRBJ2-1|TRBV18|NA|NA
CASSPPSSYYNEQFF
TGTGCCAGCTCACCACCGAGTAGCTACTACAATGAGCAGTTCTTC
>TRBJ2-3|TRBV19|NA|NA
CASSIGRDLTHTQYF
TGTGCCAGTAGTATAGGTCGGGACTTGACTCATACGCAGTATTTT
>TRBJ2-3|TRBV9|once|TRBD1
CASSGGQPSTDTQYF
TGTGCCAGCAGCGGGGGACAGCCTAGCACAGATACGCAGTATTTT
>TRBJ1-2|TRBV4-1|NA|NA
CASSQDPGSNYGYTF
TGCGCCAGCAGCCAAGATCCGGGTTCTAACTATGGCTACACCTTC
>TRBJ1-3|TRBV7-8|NA|NA
CASSLARRGVGNTIYF
TGTGCCAGCAGCTTAGCTAGGCGGGGGGTCGGAAACACCATATATTTT
>TRBJ1-4|TRBV5-1|few|NA
CASSGRGGKLFF
TGCGCCAGCAGCGGCAGGGGAGGGAAACTGTTTTTT
>TRBJ2-5|TRBV2|NA|TRBD1
CASTARDRVGTQYF
TGTGCCAGCACCGCCCGGGACAGGGTAGGGACCCAGTACTTC
>TRBJ2-7|TRBV12-3/TRBV12-4|NA|NA
CASSFGSRDEQYF
TGTGCCAGCAGTTTTGGGTCGAGGGACGAGCAGTACTTC
>TRBJ2-3|TRBV20-1|NA|NA
CSAGGANTQYF
TGCAGTGCGGGAGGAGCAAATACGCAGTATTTT
>TRBJ1-6|TRBV5-1|NA|TRBD1
CASSLGTGDSPLHF
TGCGCCAGCAGCTTGGGGACAGGGGATTCACCCCTCCACTTT
>TRBJ2-1|TRBV19|NA|TRBD1
CASSIGGMGTGTNNEQFF
TGTGCCAGTAGTATCGGTGGAATGGGGACAGGGACCAACAATGAGCAGTTCTTC
>TRBJ2-3|TRBV7-2|few|NA
CASSFGQQGTQYF
TGTGCCAGCAGCTTCGGTCAACAGGGTACGCAGTATTTT
>TRBJ1-3|TRBV6-5|NA|NA
CASSYYGGLGNTIYF
TGTGCCAGCAGTTACTACGGGGGACTGGGAAACACCATATATTTT
>TRBJ2-1|TRBV7-9|NA|NA
CASSLAKGTANEQFF
TGTGCCAGCAGCTTAGCGAAGGGGACTGCAAATGAGCAGTTCTTC
>TRBJ1-2|TRBV5-1|NA|TRBD1
CASSLGDRVPNYGYTF
TGCGCCAGCAGCTTGGGCGACAGGGTCCCTAACTATGGCTACACCTTC
>TRBJ2-1|TRBV24-1|NA|TRBD1
CATSDPLTGSSYNEQFF
TGTGCCACCAGTGATCCCCTGACAGGGAGCTCCTACAATGAGCAGTTCTTC
>TRBJ1-5|TRBV5-6|NA|TRBD1
CASSLRDRGITSNQPQHF
TGTGCCAGCAGCTTGAGGGACAGGGGGATTACTAGCAATCAGCCCCAGCATTTT
>TRBJ1-2|TRBV6-2/TRBV6-3|NA|TRBD1
CASSNHPSGQGVSGYTF
TGTGCCAGCAGCAACCACCCTAGCGGGCAGGGGGTTTCTGGCTACACCTTC
>TRBJ1-1|TRBV7-9|NA|NA
CASSLAGTPSEAFF
TGTGCCAGCAGCTTGGCCGGGACACCTAGTGAAGCTTTCTTT
>TRBJ2-6|TRBV6-1|NA|NA
CASIEVSGANVLTF
TGTGCCAGCATAGAGGTTTCTGGGGCCAACGTCCTGACTTTC
>TRBJ1-1|TRBV5-1|NA|NA
CASSLTRGVEAFF
TGCGCCAGCAGCTTGACTCGGGGGGTTGAAGCTTTCTTT
>TRBJ1-4|TRBV30|NA|NA
CAWSLGNSNEKLFF
TGTGCCTGGAGCTTGGGCAACTCAAATGAAAAACTGTTTTTT
>TRBJ1-1|TRBV9|NA|NA
CASSSRAGGGWRSTEAFF
TGTGCCAGCAGCTCAAGGGCTGGGGGGGGCTGGAGGAGCACTGAAGCTTTCTTT
>TRBJ2-3|TRBV7-2|NA|NA
CASSPGWSDTQYF
TGTGCCAGCAGCCCCGGGTGGTCAGATACGCAGTATTTT
>TRBJ2-1|TRBV7-2|NA|TRBD2
CASSSASGSHEQFF
TGTGCCAGCAGCTCGGCTAGCGGGAGTCATGAGCAGTTCTTC
>TRBJ2-5|TRBV5-1|NA|NA
CASSLGLTGQETQYF
TGCGCCAGCAGCTTGGGACTCACCGGCCAAGAGACCCAGTACTTC
>TRBJ2-5|TRBV3-1/TRBV3-2|once|TRBD2
CASSQGGRAGETQYF
TGTGCCAGCAGCCAAGGCGGGAGGGCCGGAGAGACCCAGTACTTC
>TRBJ1-2|TRBV5-4|NA|NA
CASSLGAGSHYGYTF
TGTGCCAGCAGCTTGGGGGCAGGGTCCCACTATGGCTACACCTTC
>TRBJ2-3|TRBV6-5|many|NA
CASSYSSAGSTDTQYF
TGTGCCAGCAGTTACTCGAGTGCAGGGAGCACAGATACGCAGTATTTT
>TRBJ2-1|TRBV15|once|NA
CATSRDRLHSYNEQFF
TGTGCCACCAGCAGAGATAGACTTCACTCCTACAATGAGCAGTTCTTC
>TRBJ2-3|TRBV7-6|NA|TRBD2
CASSPLAGGPSDTQYF
TGTGCCAGCAGCCCCTTGGCGGGGGGGCCCTCGGATACGCAGTATTTT
>TRBJ2-3|TRBV7-2|NA|TRBD2
CASSPRAAGSVSTDTQYF
TGTGCCAGCAGCCCGAGAGCAGCGGGATCTGTGAGCACAGATACGCAGTATTTT
>TRBJ2-1|TRBV9|NA|TRBD2
CASSRLAGGTYYNEQFF
TGTGCCAGCAGCCGACTAGCGGGAGGTACCTACTACAATGAGCAGTTCTTC
>TRBJ1-4|TRBV2|NA|NA
CASSGHEIPEKLFF
TGTGCCAGCAGCGGTCACGAAATTCCTGAAAAACTGTTTTTT
>TRBJ2-3|TRBV25-1|NA|NA
CASSELGSTTDTQYF
TGTGCCAGCAGTGAATTGGGCAGTACCACAGATACGCAGTATTTT
>TRBJ2-1|TRBV19|NA|TRBD2
CASSRTGTRYNEQFF
TGTGCCAGTAGCCGCACCGGGACTAGATACAATGAGCAGTTCTTC
>TRBJ2-1|TRBV5-4|many|TRBD2
CASSMGLAETYNEQFF
TGTGCCAGCAGTATGGGACTAGCGGAAACCTACAATGAGCAGTTCTTC
>TRBJ2-7|TRBV7-2|few|TRBD2
CASSPAGGPYYEQYF
TGTGCCAGCAGCCCGGCGGGAGGTCCTTACTACGAGCAGTACTTC
>TRBJ2-7|TRBV3-1/TRBV3-2|NA|NA
CASSQDWLEQYF
TGTGCCAGCAGCCAAGACTGGCTCGAGCAGTACTTC
>TRBJ2-1|TRBV24-1|NA|NA
CATSDLGAGEQFF
TGTGCCACCAGTGATTTGGGGGCAGGTGAGCAGTTCTTC
>TRBJ2-5|TRBV5-1|NA|NA
CASSLGGRAERETQYF
TGCGCCAGCAGCTTGGGGGGCCGGGCGGAACGCGAGACCCAGTACTTC
>TRBJ1-1|TRBV12-5|NA|TRBD1
CASGRQGGTEAFF
TGTGCTAGTGGTCGACAGGGTGGGACTGAAGCTTTCTTT
>TRBJ1-5|TRBV6-4|NA|NA
CASSQEAGNQPQHF
TGTGCCAGCAGTCAAGAGGCGGGAAATCAGCCCCAGCATTTT
>TRBJ1-5|TRBV28|NA|NA
CASTFRGGGYSNQPQHF
TGTGCCAGCACTTTTCGGGGAGGGGGGTATAGCAATCAGCCCCAGCATTTT
>TRBJ1-2|TRBV18|NA|NA
CASSGDTVDYGYTF
TGTGCCAGCTCAGGGGACACGGTAGACTATGGCTACACCTTC
>TRBJ2-7|TRBV28|once|TRBD1
CASRTPTGPYEQYF
TGTGCCAGCAGGACCCCGACAGGGCCCTACGAGCAGTACTTC
>TRBJ1-2|TRBV27|NA|NA
CASSLSGVGGYTF
TGTGCCAGCAGTTTGTCAGGGGTAGGTGGCTACACCTTC
>TRBJ1-4|TRBV5-1|NA|NA
CASSFRGTNEKLFF
TGCGCCAGCAGCTTCCGGGGGACTAATGAAAAACTGTTTTTT
>TRBJ2-1|TRBV29-1|NA|NA
CSDGQGPYNEQFF
TGCAGCGACGGGCAGGGGCCCTACAATGAGCAGTTCTTC